This T cell receptor beta chain was retrieved from a study of spatial heterogeneity in lung cancer. For the study at large: A total of around 76 untreated early-stage non-small cell lung cancer patients served as donors. Alpha-chain sequences were consistently detected less often than beta-chain sequences. Whole-study results and caveats: Blood contained ubiquitous expanded tumor TCRs more at resection than at follow-up.

Time point noted: blood at routine non-recurrence follow-up after resection. Unsorted whole RNA samples from tumor, nontumor lung or frozen PBMC were sequenced. Each CDR3 protein gets one entry after TCRdb re-called the 5' RACE reads with MiXCR. The profile covers some 54,000 distinct CDR3 sequences, with roughly 7.4% appearing a single time and around 38% taken by the ten largest. Germline assignment: CDR1 LGHDT and CDR2 YNNKEL (reference sequence). V was pared by 4 bases and J by 6 bases, with 13 bases between. This CDR3 has 13 amino acids. This clonotype has ten or more counts. What it binds is not known.

This specimen was PBMCs, taken at follow-up. The V and J genes are TRBV3-1 and TRBJ2-7; a possible D gene is TRBD2 (5 bases). This clonotype was obtained from a female donor with early-stage non-small cell lung cancer. This CDR3 reads CASSLVRVGEQYF. DNA for the CDR3: TGTGCCAGCAGCCTGGTGAGGGTGGGCGAGCAGTACTTC.